The 4 T cell receptor beta chains below come from one sample, sequenced in a study of blood T cells in healthy people across ages. With a J-beta primer mix and a sample-barcoded 5' primer, a second PCR ran about 7 to 12 cycles. TCRdb reanalysed the 5' RACE reads using MiXCR and keeps one entry per CDR3 protein. The repertoire has about 630,000 distinct CDR3 sequences, over 20% of them found once; the top ten carry approximately 3.6%. The sequencing sample was made of blood. These receptor sequences come from a man aged 65-85 years in good health.

This clonotype was picked up many times. The CDR3, as DNA: TGCGCCAGCAGCCGCGGACGGATGAACACTGAAGCTTTCTTT. Protein sequence: CASSRGRMNTEAFF. This chain connects TRBV4-1 to TRBJ1-1; D is undetermined. This CDR3 is built from 14 residues. Between the trimmed V and J ends, which lost 4 bases and 0 bases, there was a span of 9 bases. CDR1 is MGHRA and CDR2 is YSYEKL in the germline V gene.

This clonotype was seen a handful of times. This chain links TRBV2 with TRBJ2-2; TRBD1 is a possible D gene (6 bases). This CDR3 contains 16 residues. Germline-derived CDR1 and CDR2 are SNHLY and FYNNEI. Trimming cost V 3 bases and J 4 bases, with 15 bases left between them. CDR3 loop: CASSEGRGKGTGELFF. The DNA of the CDR3 is TGTGCCAGCAGTGAGGGCAGGGGAAAGGGCACCGGGGAGCTGTTTTTT.

This clonotype was seen many times. This chain uses TRBV28 with TRBJ2-5; D not certain. CDR1 is MDHEN and CDR2 is SYDVKM in the germline V gene. This CDR3 is built from 11 residues. Trimming left V 6 bases short and J 5 bases short, with 7 bases between. The CDR3 region has the DNA TGTGCCAGCAGAACAAGTGAGACCCAGTACTTC. Residues: CASRTSETQYF.

V usage is TRBV12-3 or TRBV12-4 and J usage is TRBJ2-5, with TRBD2 matching 10 bases. The length of the CDR3 is 17 residues. Germline trimming cut 4 bases from V and 3 bases from J; bases unmatched to any gene: 11. CDR3 in DNA: TGTGCCAGCAGTTACGGGACTAGCGTTACTCCGGAAGAGACCCAGTACTTC. This encodes CASSYGTSVTPEETQYF.